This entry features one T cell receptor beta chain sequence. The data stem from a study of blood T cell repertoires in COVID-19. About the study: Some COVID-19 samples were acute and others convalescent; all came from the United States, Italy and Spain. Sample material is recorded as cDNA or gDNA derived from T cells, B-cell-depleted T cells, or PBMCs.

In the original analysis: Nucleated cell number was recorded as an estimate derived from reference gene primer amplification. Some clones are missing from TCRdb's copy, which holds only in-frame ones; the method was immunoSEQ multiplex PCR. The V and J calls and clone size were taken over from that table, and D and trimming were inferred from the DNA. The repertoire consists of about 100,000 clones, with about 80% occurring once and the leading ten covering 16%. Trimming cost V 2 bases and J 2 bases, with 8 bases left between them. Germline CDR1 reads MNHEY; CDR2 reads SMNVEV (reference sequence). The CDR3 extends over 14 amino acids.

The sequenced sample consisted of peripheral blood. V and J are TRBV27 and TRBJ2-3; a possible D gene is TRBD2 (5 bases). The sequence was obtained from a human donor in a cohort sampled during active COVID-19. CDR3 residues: CASSLEGVTDTQYF. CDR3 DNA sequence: TGTGCCAGCAGTTTAGAGGGCGTCACAGATACGCAGTATTTT.